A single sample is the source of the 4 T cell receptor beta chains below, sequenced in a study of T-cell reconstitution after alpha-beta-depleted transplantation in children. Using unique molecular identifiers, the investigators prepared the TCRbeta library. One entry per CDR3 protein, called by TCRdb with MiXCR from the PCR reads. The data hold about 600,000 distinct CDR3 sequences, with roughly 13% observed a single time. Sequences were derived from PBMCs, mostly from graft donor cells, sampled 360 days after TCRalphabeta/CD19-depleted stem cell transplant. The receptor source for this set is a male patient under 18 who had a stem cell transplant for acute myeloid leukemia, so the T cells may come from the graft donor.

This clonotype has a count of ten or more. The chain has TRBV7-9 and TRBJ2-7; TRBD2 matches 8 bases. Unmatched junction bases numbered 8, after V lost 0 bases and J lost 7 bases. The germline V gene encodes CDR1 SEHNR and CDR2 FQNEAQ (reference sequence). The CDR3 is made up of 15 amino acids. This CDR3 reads CASSLASGTPREQYF. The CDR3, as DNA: TGTGCCAGCAGCTTAGCTAGCGGGACCCCGCGGGAGCAGTACTTC.

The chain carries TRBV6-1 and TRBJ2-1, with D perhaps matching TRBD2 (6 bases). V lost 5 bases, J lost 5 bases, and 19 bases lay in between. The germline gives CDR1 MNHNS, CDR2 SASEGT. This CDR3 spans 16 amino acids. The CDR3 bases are TGTGCCAGCAGTCCGATCACTAGCTCTGGGGACAATGAGCAGTTCTTC. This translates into CASSPITSSGDNEQFF.

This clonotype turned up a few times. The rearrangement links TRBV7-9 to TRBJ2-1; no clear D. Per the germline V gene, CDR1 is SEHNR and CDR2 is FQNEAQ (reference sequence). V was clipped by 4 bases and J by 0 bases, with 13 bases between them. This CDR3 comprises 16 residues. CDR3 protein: CASSSPATSSYNEQFF. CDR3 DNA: TGTGCCAGCAGCTCACCCGCGACCAGCTCCTACAATGAGCAGTTCTTC.

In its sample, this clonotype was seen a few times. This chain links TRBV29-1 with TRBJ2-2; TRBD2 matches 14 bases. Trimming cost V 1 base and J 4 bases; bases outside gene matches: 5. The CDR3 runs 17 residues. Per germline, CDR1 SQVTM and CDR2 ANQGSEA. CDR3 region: CSVEGGTSGRFTGELFF. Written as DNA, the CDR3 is TGCAGCGTTGAAGGGGGGACTAGCGGGAGATTCACCGGGGAGCTGTTTTTT.